The 8 T cell receptor beta chains in this list originate from one sample, sequenced in a study of beta chain features in type 1 diabetes. Overall study findings and caveats: Within each of all four CD4+ subsets, Type 1 diabetes patients had TCRB CDR3s that were moderately but significantly shorter.

Reverse transcription of all isolated RNA meant that expressed TCRB transcripts were sequenced. Sequencing used immunoSEQ multiplex PCR; TCRdb keeps in-frame clones, though not all of them. The sample comprises roughly 340,000 clones, around 12% of which are singletons, and 0.0095% to 0.013% rests with the top ten. For these TCRs, the target antigens are not known. The sample was naive CD4+ T cells from blood. These receptors came from a woman aged 18-35 years with type 1 diabetes.

Only one count was recorded for this clone. The chain couples TRBV5-4 to TRBJ2-1; TRBD2 matches 11 bases. CDR1 and CDR2 from the germline V gene are SGHNT and YYREEE (reference sequence). This CDR3 spans 16 amino acids. With V trimmed by 4 bases and J by 5 bases, 8 bases remained unmatched. This CDR3 reads CASSPKLAGANNEQFF. CDR3 nucleotide sequence: TGTGCCAGCAGCCCAAAACTAGCGGGAGCCAACAATGAGCAGTTCTTC.

A few counts support this clone. V and J are TRBV11-2 and TRBJ2-7; TRBD1 might be the D (5 bases). This CDR3 region has 16 residues. Germline loops: CDR1 SGHAT, CDR2 FQNNGV. The V gene lost 3 bases and the J gene lost 2 bases, with 17 bases spanning the gap. The CDR3 loop is CASSFGPAGLTYEQYF. The CDR3 DNA reads as TGTGCCAGCAGCTTCGGTCCTGCAGGGCTCACCTACGAGCAGTACTTC.

This rearrangement joins TRBV5-1 to TRBJ1-1; 8 nucleotides align to TRBD1. CDR1 is SGHRS and CDR2 is YFSETQ in the germline V gene. J was trimmed by 1 base and V by 4 bases; bases with no gene match: 3. The CDR3 runs 14 residues. As DNA, the CDR3 is TGCGCCAGCAGCCAGGGGGCGAGGAACACTGAAGCTTTCTTT. The encoded protein is CASSQGARNTEAFF.

This clone has more than one count but fewer than ten. This sequence joins TRBV28 and TRBJ2-7; weak D call: TRBD2 (6 bases). The germline V and J ends were trimmed by 3 bases and 2 bases, with 11 bases remaining between them. Germline CDR1 MDHEN, CDR2 SYDVKM. This CDR3 spans 14 amino acids. The CDR3 DNA reads as TGTGCCAGCAGTTTCGGCGGGGAAACCTACGAGCAGTACTTC. It translates to CASSFGGETYEQYF.

The chain links TRBV6-5 to TRBJ1-2, with 12 positions matching TRBD1. This CDR3 contains 14 residues. The V gene's germline CDR1 is MNHEY and CDR2 SVGAGI. J lost 2 bases, V lost 6 bases, and 1 base had no gene match. The CDR3 loop reads CASRGQGANYGYTF. The CDR3 nucleotides are TGTGCCAGCAGGGGACAGGGGGCAAACTATGGCTACACCTTC.

The chain combines TRBV6-5 with TRBJ2-3; maybe TRBD2 (5 bases). This CDR3 comprises 14 residues. V was pared by 0 bases and J by 4 bases, with 8 bases between. The V gene's germline CDR1 is MNHEY and CDR2 SVGAGI. In nucleotides, the CDR3 is TGTGCCAGCAGTTACTCGACCGGGGCAGATACGCAGTATTTT. Amino acids: CASSYSTGADTQYF.

CDR3 nucleotide sequence: TGTGCCAGCAGTACCTCTCGACAGGGTGAGACCCAGTACTTC. Translated: CASSTSRQGETQYF. This chain connects TRBV6-5 to TRBJ2-5; TRBD1 matches at 7 bases. CDR1 is MNHEY, CDR2 SVGAGI, per germline. The CDR3 sequence is 14 residues long. V shed 5 bases, J shed 5 bases, and the junction held 8 bases outside the gene matches.

This clone was recorded a few times. The V gene is TRBV6-6, the J gene TRBJ2-7, with D perhaps TRBD1 (5 bases). With 6 bases removed from V and 2 bases from J, the gap between germline ends came to 14 bases. CDR1 MNHNY and CDR2 SVGAGI come from the germline V gene (reference sequence). The CDR3 has 14 residues. The CDR3 region is CASRRETAAYEQYF. CDR3 nucleotide sequence: TGTGCCAGCAGAAGAGAGACAGCCGCCTACGAGCAGTACTTC.